This T cell receptor beta chain was identified in a study of T cells in Graves' hyperthyroidism and ophthalmopathy. Overall study: Peripheral blood collection took place at initial diagnosis, before any treatment.

This clonotype was picked up a small number of times. Amplification of TCR beta CDR3 regions used RNA as the template. An initial round of RT-PCR targeting the TCR CDR3 relied on the HTBI primer set. TCRdb fed the multiplex PCR reads into MiXCR, producing one record per CDR3 protein. The sample has under 300,000 distinct CDR3 sequences, roughly 13% seen once. This clonotype was obtained from a woman between 40 and 55 years old with Graves' hyperthyroidism. The sequenced sample was blood.

Written as DNA, the CDR3 is TGTGCCACCCTGAGAGCCCCGGGCCAGCCCCAGCATTTT. Amino acid sequence: CATLRAPGQPQHF. The V gene is TRBV7-2, the J gene TRBJ1-5, with D unresolved. Trimming took 10 bases from V and 7 from J, leaving 17 bases between them. Germline CDR1 reads SGHTA; CDR2 reads FQGNSA. The CDR3 has 13 residues. Drawing the rest from reference TRBV7-2 and TRBJ1-5, the complete variable domain is GAGVSQSPSNKVTEKGKDVELRCDPISGHTALYWYRQSLGQGLEFLIYFQGNSAPDKSGLPSDRFSAERTGGSVSTLTIQRTQQEDSAVYLCATLRAPGQPQHFGDGTRLSIL.